Here is one T cell receptor beta chain with its context. The antigen remains unidentified. The data are from a study of cytomegalovirus exposure and HLA in healthy donors. As for the study in general: Earlier, fewer than 130 million unique TCR beta sequences were recovered from approximately 180 million T cells by an analysis. General study findings and limits: The productive fraction for most TCR beta V segments was about 87% or about 30% in an earlier analysis. In a later analysis, a genetic analysis reported fewer productive-TCR N-insertions in an Asian-associated ancestry cluster than the cohort average. The later analysis indicated that the majority of CMV-associated TCR beta chains appeared HLA-restricted.

This CDR3 contains 11 residues. Trimming left V 2 bases short and J 9 bases short, with 5 bases between. CDR1 and CDR2 (germline): SGHVS, FNYEAQ. In the PCR, 60 Vbeta and 13 Jbeta primers were used. The protocol was immunoSEQ multiplex PCR, while the TCRdb copy is restricted to in-frame clones and leaves out a portion. Among 95,000 to 150,000 clones listed, roughly 80% were seen once. The chain links TRBV7-6 to TRBJ2-1; D not certain. The sequence derives from a young man in good health and CMV-seronegative. The sequenced material came from PBMCs. The CDR3, as DNA: TGTGCCAGCAGCTTATCGGGTGAGCAGTTCTTC. Translation gives CASSLSGEQFF.